The source of this T cell receptor (beta chain) is a study of cytomegalovirus exposure and HLA in healthy donors. In the study overall: Approximately 190 million T cells yielded fewer than 120 million unique TCR beta sequences in earlier analysis.

This CDR3 spans 15 amino acids. V trimming: 5 bases; J trimming: 6 bases; junction bases outside the gene matches: 10. Germline assignment: CDR1 LNHDA and CDR2 SQIVND (reference sequence). Primers: 60 Vbeta forward and 13 Jbeta reverse. Clones were read by immunoSEQ multiplex PCR, and TCRdb kept only the in-frame ones, dropping some. The sample contains 40,000 to 55,000 clones, around 81% of which appear only once. The study, taken as a whole, reports: With DRB1 most and HLA-C fewest, TCR association rates differed between HLA loci in a later analysis. Per a later analysis, about 15,000 TCR beta sequences showed association with HLA alleles at 0.05 false discovery rate. In a later analysis, V- and J-gene trimming of beta chains associated with a DCLRE1C missense variant, replicated independently.

On this clone: As yet, its antigen is unknown.

The origin of this receptor is a boy between 5 and 17 years old in good health and CMV-seropositive. The V gene is TRBV19, the J gene TRBJ2-7, with TRBD1 matching 10 bases. The sequenced material came from PBMCs. CDR3 nucleotide sequence: TGTGCCAGTAGTGGCCGGGACAGGGGAAGAGGCGAGCAGTACTTC. Its translation is CASSGRDRGRGEQYF.